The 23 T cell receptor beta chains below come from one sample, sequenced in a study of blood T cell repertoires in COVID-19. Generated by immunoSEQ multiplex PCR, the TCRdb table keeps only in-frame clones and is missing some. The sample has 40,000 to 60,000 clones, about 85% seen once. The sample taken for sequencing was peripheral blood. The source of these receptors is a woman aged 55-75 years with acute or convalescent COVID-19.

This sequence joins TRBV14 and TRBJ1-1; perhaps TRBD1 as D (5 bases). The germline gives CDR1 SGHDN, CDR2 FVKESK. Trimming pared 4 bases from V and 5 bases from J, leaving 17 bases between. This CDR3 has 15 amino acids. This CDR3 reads CASSLRVLGGTEAFF. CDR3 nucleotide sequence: TGTGCCAGCAGCCTACGTGTGTTGGGGGGGACTGAAGCTTTCTTT.

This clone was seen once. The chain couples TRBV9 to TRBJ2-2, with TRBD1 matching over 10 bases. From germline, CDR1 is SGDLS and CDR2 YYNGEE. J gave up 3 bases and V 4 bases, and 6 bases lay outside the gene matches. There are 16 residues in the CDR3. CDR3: CASSPGTGADTGELFF. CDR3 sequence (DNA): TGTGCCAGCAGCCCAGGGACAGGGGCCGACACCGGGGAGCTGTTTTTT.

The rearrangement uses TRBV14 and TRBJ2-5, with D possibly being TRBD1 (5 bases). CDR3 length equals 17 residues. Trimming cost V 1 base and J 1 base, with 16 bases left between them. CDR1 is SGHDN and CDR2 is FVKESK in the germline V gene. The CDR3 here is CASSQVWRTGFQETQYF. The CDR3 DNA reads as TGTGCCAGCAGCCAAGTCTGGCGCACAGGATTCCAAGAGACCCAGTACTTC. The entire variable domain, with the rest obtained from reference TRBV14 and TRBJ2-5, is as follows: EAGVTQFPSHSVIEKGQTVTLRCDPISGHDNLYWYRRVMGKEIKFLLHFVKESKQDESGMPNNRFLAERTGGTYSTLKVQPAELEDSGVYFCASSQVWRTGFQETQYFGPGTRLLVL.

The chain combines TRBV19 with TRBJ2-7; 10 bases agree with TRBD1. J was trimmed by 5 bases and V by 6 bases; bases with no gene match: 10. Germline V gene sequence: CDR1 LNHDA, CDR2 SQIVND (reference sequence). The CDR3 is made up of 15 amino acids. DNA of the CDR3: TGTGCCAGTAGCATGCAGGGACAGGGGAGGCACGAGCAGTACTTC. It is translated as CASSMQGQGRHEQYF.

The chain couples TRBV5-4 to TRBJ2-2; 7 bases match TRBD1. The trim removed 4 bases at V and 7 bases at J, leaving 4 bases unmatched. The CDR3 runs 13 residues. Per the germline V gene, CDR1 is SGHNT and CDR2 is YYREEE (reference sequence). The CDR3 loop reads CASSLRGNGELFF. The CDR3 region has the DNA TGTGCCAGCAGCCTCAGGGGGAACGGGGAGCTGTTTTTT. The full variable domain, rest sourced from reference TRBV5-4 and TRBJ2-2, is ETGVTQSPTHLIKTRGQQVTLRCSSQSGHNTVSWYQQALGQGPQFIFQYYREEENGRGNFPPRFSGLQFPNYSSELNVNALELDDSALYLCASSLRGNGELFFGEGSRLTVL.

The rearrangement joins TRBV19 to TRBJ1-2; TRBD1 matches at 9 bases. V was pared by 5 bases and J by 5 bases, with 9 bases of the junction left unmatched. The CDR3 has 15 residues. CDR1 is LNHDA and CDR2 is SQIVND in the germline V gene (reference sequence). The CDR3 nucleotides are TGTGCCAGTAGTCCCGCCGGGACAGGGCGATATGGCTACACCTTC. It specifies CASSPAGTGRYGYTF.

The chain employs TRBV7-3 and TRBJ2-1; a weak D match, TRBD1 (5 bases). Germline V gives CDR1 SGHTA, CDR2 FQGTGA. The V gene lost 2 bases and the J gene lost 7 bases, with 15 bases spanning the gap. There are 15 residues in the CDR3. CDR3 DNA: TGTGCCAGCAGCTTAGCAGGGCTAGATAATAATGAGCAGTTCTTC. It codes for CASSLAGLDNNEQFF. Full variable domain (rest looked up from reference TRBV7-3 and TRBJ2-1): GAGVSQTPSNKVTEKGKYVELRCDPISGHTALYWYRQSLGQGPEFLIYFQGTGAADDSGLPNDRFFAVRPEGSVSTLKIQRTERGDSAVYLCASSLAGLDNNEQFFGPGTRLTVL.

The CDR3 DNA sequence: TGTGCCAGCAGCTTGGGGGCTGCAACTAATGAAAAACTGTTTTTT. Its translation: CASSLGAATNEKLFF. V gene TRBV5-4 combines with J gene TRBJ1-4; D is unclear. Germline V lookup: CDR1 SGHNT, CDR2 YYREEE (reference sequence). The CDR3 extends over 15 amino acids. With 0 bases removed from V and 0 bases from J, the gap between germline ends came to 6 bases.

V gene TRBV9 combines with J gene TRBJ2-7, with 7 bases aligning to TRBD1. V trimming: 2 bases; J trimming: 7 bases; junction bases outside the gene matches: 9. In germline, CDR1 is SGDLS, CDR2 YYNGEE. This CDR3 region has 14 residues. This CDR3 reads CASSVGTEPWEQYF. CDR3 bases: TGTGCCAGCAGCGTGGGGACAGAGCCTTGGGAGCAGTACTTC.

CDR3 sequence (DNA): TGTGCCAGCAGCTTAGACCGAGGAGTTAATCAGCCCCAGCATTTT. Translation gives CASSLDRGVNQPQHF. This chain links TRBV11-2 with TRBJ1-5, with no clear D. The V and J ends lost 0 bases and 4 bases respectively, with 10 bases between them. The CDR3 is 15 amino acids. CDR1 is SGHAT, CDR2 FQNNGV, per germline.

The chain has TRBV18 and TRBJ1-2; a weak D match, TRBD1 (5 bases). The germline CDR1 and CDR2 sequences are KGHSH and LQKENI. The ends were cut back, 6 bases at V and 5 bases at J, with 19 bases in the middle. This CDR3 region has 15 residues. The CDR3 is CASSSGTGWDYGYTF. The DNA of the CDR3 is TGTGCCAGCTCGAGCGGGACCGGCTGGGATTATGGCTACACCTTC.

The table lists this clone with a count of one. The CDR3 DNA reads TGTGCCAGCACTCCTTTGTACGGGAACACTGAAGCTTTCTTT. It translates to CASTPLYGNTEAFF. V gene TRBV27 combines with J gene TRBJ1-1; D ambiguous. Germline V CDR1 and CDR2: MNHEY, SMNVEV (reference sequence). The CDR3 totals 14 residues. V lost 7 bases, J lost 1 base, and 13 bases lay in between.

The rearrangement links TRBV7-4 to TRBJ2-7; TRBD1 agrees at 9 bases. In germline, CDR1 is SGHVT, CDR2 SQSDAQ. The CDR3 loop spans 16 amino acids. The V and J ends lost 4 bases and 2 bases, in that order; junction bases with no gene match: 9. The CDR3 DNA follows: TGTGCCAGCAGCTCGAGGGACAGGGATCCACCCTACGAGCAGTACTTC. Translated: CASSSRDRDPPYEQYF. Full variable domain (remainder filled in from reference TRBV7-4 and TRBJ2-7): GAGVSQSPRYKVAKRGRDVALRCDSISGHVTLYWYRQTLGQGSEVLTYSQSDAQRDKSGRPSGRFSAERPERSVSTLKIQRTEQGDSAVYLCASSSRDRDPPYEQYFGPGTRLTVT.

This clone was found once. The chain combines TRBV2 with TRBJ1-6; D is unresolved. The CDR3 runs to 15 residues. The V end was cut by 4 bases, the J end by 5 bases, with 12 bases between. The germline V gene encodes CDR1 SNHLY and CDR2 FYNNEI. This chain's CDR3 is CASSAQIADNSPLHF. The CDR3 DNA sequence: TGTGCCAGCAGTGCCCAGATCGCGGATAATTCACCCCTCCACTTT.

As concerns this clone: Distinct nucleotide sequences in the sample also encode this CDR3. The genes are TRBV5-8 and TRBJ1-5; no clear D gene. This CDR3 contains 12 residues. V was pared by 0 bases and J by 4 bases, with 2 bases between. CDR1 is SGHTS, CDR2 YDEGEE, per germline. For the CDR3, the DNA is TGTGCCAGCAGCTTGGCGAATCAGCCCCAGCATTTT. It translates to CASSLANQPQHF. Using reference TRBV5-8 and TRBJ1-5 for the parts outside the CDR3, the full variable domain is EAGVTQSPTHLIKTRGQQATLRCSPISGHTSVYWYQQALGLGLQFLLWYDEGEERNRGNFPPRFSGRQFPNYSSELNVNALELEDSALYLCASSLANQPQHFGDGTRLSIL.

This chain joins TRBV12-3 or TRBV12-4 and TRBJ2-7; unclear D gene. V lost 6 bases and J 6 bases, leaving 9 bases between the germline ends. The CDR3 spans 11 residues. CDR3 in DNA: TGTGCCAGCAGCAACCCAGGCGAGCAGTACTTC. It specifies CASSNPGEQYF.

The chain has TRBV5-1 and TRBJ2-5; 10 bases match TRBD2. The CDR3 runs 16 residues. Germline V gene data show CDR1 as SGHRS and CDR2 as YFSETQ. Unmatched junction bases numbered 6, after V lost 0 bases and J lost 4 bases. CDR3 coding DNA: TGCGCCAGCAGCTTGGTGGTAGCGGGGGGTGGAGAGACCCAGTACTTC. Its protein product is CASSLVVAGGGETQYF.

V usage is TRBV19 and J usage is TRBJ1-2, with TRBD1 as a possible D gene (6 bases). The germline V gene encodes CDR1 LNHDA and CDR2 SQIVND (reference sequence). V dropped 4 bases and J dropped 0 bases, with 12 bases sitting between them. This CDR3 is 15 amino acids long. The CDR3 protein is CASSTRGVPNYGYTF. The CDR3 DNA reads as TGTGCCAGTAGTACCAGGGGCGTTCCTAACTATGGCTACACCTTC. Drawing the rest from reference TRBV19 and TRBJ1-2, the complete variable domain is DGGITQSPKYLFRKEGQNVTLSCEQNLNHDAMYWYRQDPGQGLRLIYYSQIVNDFQKGDIAEGYSVSREKKESFPLTVTSAQKNPTAFYLCASSTRGVPNYGYTFGSGTRLTVV.

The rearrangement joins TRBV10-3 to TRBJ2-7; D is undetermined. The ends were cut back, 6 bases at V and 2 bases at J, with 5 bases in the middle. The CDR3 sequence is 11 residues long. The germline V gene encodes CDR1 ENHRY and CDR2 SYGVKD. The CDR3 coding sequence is TGTGCCATCAGCCAAACCTACGAGCAGTACTTC. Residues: CAISQTYEQYF.

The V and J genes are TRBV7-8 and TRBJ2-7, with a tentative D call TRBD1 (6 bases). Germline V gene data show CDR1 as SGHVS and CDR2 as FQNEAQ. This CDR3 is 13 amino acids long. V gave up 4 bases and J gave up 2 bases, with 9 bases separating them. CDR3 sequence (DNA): TGTGCCAGCAGCTACCGACAGGCCTACGAGCAGTACTTC. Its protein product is CASSYRQAYEQYF.

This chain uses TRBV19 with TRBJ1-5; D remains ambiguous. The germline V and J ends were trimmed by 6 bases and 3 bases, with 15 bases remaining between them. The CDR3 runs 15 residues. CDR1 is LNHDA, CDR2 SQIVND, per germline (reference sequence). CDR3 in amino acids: CASSQDFHPNQPQHF. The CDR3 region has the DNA TGTGCCAGTAGCCAAGACTTCCACCCCAATCAGCCCCAGCATTTT.

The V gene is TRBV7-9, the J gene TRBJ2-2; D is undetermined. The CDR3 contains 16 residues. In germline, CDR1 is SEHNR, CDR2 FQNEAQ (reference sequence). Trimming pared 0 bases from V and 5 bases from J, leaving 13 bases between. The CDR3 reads CASSLAFPTVTGELFF. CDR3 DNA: TGTGCCAGCAGCTTAGCTTTCCCGACTGTGACCGGGGAGCTGTTTTTT.

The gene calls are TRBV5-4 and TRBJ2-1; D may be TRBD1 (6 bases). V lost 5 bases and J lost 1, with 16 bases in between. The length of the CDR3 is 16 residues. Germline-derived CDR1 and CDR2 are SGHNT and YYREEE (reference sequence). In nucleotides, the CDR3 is TGTGCCAGCAGTATTCCTCGGCAGGGGTCCTACAATGAGCAGTTCTTC. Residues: CASSIPRQGSYNEQFF.